The 21 T cell receptor beta chains given below trace back to one sample, sequenced in a study of shared clonotypes between healthy human individuals. TCRdb keeps only in-frame clones here, not all; method: immunoSEQ multiplex PCR. Here the sample spans millions of clones, approximately 94% being singletons. Naive CD8 cells lacked CD45RO, underwent positive selection for CCR7 and left out terminally differentiated effector memory CD45RA+ cells. Specimen: naive CD8+ T cells sorted from blood. The receptors were sampled from a man aged 18 to 30 in good health.

The chain links TRBV29-1 to TRBJ2-2, with 7 bases lining up with TRBD1. Germline V gives CDR1 SQVTM, CDR2 ANQGSEA. The CDR3 sequence is 14 residues long. V shed 6 bases, J shed 1 base, and the junction held 5 bases outside the gene matches. The chain's CDR3 is CSVSGTENTGELFF. The CDR3 DNA reads TGCAGCGTGTCCGGGACAGAGAACACCGGGGAGCTGTTTTTT.

The chain is built from TRBV4-1 and TRBJ2-7, with D perhaps TRBD1 or TRBD2 (5 bases each). From germline, CDR1 is MGHRA and CDR2 YSYEKL. Trimming stripped 2 bases from V and 3 bases from J, with 17 bases between. CDR3 length equals 16 residues. The CDR3 coding sequence is TGCGCCAGCAGCCAAAGCTCCGGGACGGCGGGCTACGAGCAGTACTTC. It yields the protein CASSQSSGTAGYEQYF.

The chain combines TRBV5-4 with TRBJ2-1; D call uncertain. The CDR3 sequence is 13 residues long. Germline assignment: CDR1 SGHNT and CDR2 YYREEE (reference sequence). V was trimmed by 2 bases and J by 2 bases, leaving 5 bases between them. The CDR3 reads CASSFDAYNEQFF. For the CDR3, the DNA is TGTGCCAGCAGCTTTGACGCCTACAATGAGCAGTTCTTC. The variable domain in full, completed from reference TRBV5-4 and TRBJ2-1, reads ETGVTQSPTHLIKTRGQQVTLRCSSQSGHNTVSWYQQALGQGPQFIFQYYREEENGRGNFPPRFSGLQFPNYSSELNVNALELDDSALYLCASSFDAYNEQFFGPGTRLTVL.

The V and J genes are TRBV20-1 and TRBJ1-4; D is uncertain. The germline V gene encodes CDR1 DFQATT and CDR2 SNEGSKA (reference sequence). The CDR3 loop spans 10 amino acids. V was shortened by 5 bases and J by 8 bases, with 6 bases between the two germline ends. The CDR3 sequence is CSALAEKLFF. In DNA form, the CDR3 reads TGCAGTGCTTTAGCGGAAAAACTGTTTTTT.

This chain uses TRBV27 with TRBJ1-1; the match to TRBD1 covers 8 bases. Germline assignment: CDR1 MNHEY and CDR2 SMNVEV (reference sequence). The length of the CDR3 is 12 residues. Germline trimming cut 10 bases from V and 4 bases from J; bases unmatched to any gene: 5. CDR3 bases: TGTGCCACATCAACAGGGGGCACTGAAGCTTTCTTT. Translation gives CATSTGGTEAFF.

This clone was seen only once. The rearrangement uses TRBV13 and TRBJ2-5; D not resolved. V lost 7 bases, J lost 2 bases, and 11 bases lay in between. The CDR3 spans 13 residues. Germline V gene sequence: CDR1 PRHDT, CDR2 FYEKMQ (reference sequence). The CDR3 DNA reads as TGTGCCAGCAAGTCCGGCCCTCAAGAGACCCAGTACTTC. Amino acid sequence: CASKSGPQETQYF.

The table lists this clone with a few counts. The chain joins TRBV7-2 to TRBJ2-1; D ambiguous. V was shortened by 5 bases and J by 9 bases, with 8 bases between the two germline ends. The CDR3 length is 11 residues. The germline gives CDR1 SGHTA, CDR2 FQGNSA. Here the CDR3 DNA reads TGTGCCAGCAGCGTTAGCCTTGAGCAGTTCTTC. It translates to CASSVSLEQFF.

This chain connects TRBV7-5 to TRBJ1-2; TRBD1 is the table's D call and was not checked against the DNA. TRBV7-5 is shown as a pseudogene. This CDR3 contains 15 residues. This chain's CDR3 is CARSLGQSVNYGYTF. The CDR3 region has the DNA TGTGCCAGAAGCTTAGGACAGTCCGTAAACTATGGCTACACCTTC.

CDR3 sequence: CASSQLTTESQPQHF. CDR3 sequence (DNA): TGCGCCAGCAGCCAACTCACCACAGAATCTCAGCCCCAGCATTTT. The genes are TRBV4-1 and TRBJ1-5; D unresolved. Germline V gene lookup returns CDR1 MGHRA and CDR2 YSYEKL. This CDR3 is built from 15 residues. Trimming took 2 bases from V and 6 from J, leaving 14 bases between them.

J is TRBJ2-7 and V is TRBV5-4, with D uncertain. The CDR3 runs 13 residues. Germline CDR1 reads SGHNT; CDR2 reads YYREEE (reference sequence). V lost 3 bases to trimming and J lost 1 base, with 8 bases between them. The CDR3 sequence is CASSSHGSYEQYF. The CDR3 DNA is TGTGCCAGCAGCTCCCACGGATCCTACGAGCAGTACTTC.

V is TRBV2 and J is TRBJ2-7, with unresolved D. The CDR3 covers 16 residues. Trimming took off 6 bases at V and 0 bases at J, with 18 bases between the two ends. Germline V gene lookup returns CDR1 SNHLY and CDR2 FYNNEI. CDR3 residues: CASSPPDGDLSYEQYF. In nucleotides, the CDR3 is TGTGCCAGCAGCCCCCCCGACGGTGACCTCTCCTACGAGCAGTACTTC.

The chain combines TRBV29-1 with TRBJ1-1, with unresolved D. The CDR3 has 13 amino acids. V lost 7 bases and J 0 bases, leaving 12 bases between the germline ends. Germline-derived CDR1 and CDR2 are SQVTM and ANQGSEA. As DNA, the CDR3 is TGCAGCGACAGCAGGTTTATGAACACTGAAGCTTTCTTT. It yields the protein CSDSRFMNTEAFF.

This clone occurred once. The gene calls are TRBV13 and TRBJ1-1; 8 bases align to TRBD1. The CDR3 is made up of 13 amino acids. Trimming cost V 9 bases and J 5 bases; bases outside gene matches: 8. CDR1 PRHDT and CDR2 FYEKMQ come from the germline V gene (reference sequence). DNA of the CDR3: TGTGCCAGTCTACAGGGGGAGGGGACTGAAGCTTTCTTT. Its translation is CASLQGEGTEAFF.

The chain carries TRBV4-1 and TRBJ1-2; 7 nucleotides agree with TRBD1. This CDR3 is built from 16 residues. The junction had 15 bases not matched to a gene; V was cut back by 3 bases and J by 8 bases. Germline V gene sequence: CDR1 MGHRA, CDR2 YSYEKL. Here the CDR3 reads CASSQAIGGGLSGYTF. DNA for the CDR3: TGCGCCAGCAGCCAGGCAATAGGAGGGGGCCTCAGCGGCTACACCTTC.

The chain links TRBV5-1 to TRBJ2-2, with 8 bases matching TRBD2. The CDR3 sequence is 16 residues long. Germline loops: CDR1 SGHRS, CDR2 YFSETQ. The V segment lost 4 bases and the J segment 6 bases; nucleotides outside the gene matches: 11. The DNA of the CDR3 is TGCGCCAGCAGCCCCCTTGGGGGAGCGGGAGCCGGGGAGCTGTTTTTT. This gives the protein CASSPLGGAGAGELFF.

The V call is TRBV7-6, the J call TRBJ2-1; 7 bases are a match to TRBD2. Germline assignment: CDR1 SGHVS and CDR2 FNYEAQ. After removal of 1 base from V and 0 bases from J, the junction contained 9 bases not matched to a gene. The CDR3 runs to 18 residues. The chain's CDR3 is CASSLDFFGGSSYNEQFF. As DNA, the CDR3 is TGTGCCAGCAGCTTAGATTTTTTCGGCGGGAGCTCCTACAATGAGCAGTTCTTC.

The gene calls are TRBV5-4 and TRBJ1-6, with 9 bases fitting TRBD1. Germline lookup yields CDR1 SGHNT and CDR2 YYREEE (reference sequence). This CDR3 contains 15 residues. With 4 bases clipped from V and 6 bases from J, the junction kept 5 bases outside the gene matches. DNA for the CDR3: TGTGCCAGCAGCCTCCGGGACAGGGTTAATTCACCCCTCCACTTT. The encoded protein is CASSLRDRVNSPLHF.

The chain has TRBV28 and TRBJ1-2, with D hard to call. Per the germline V gene, CDR1 is MDHEN and CDR2 is SYDVKM. The CDR3 has 12 amino acids. Trimming shortened V by 2 bases and J by 7 bases, and 8 bases separated the two germline ends. CDR3 in amino acids: CASSLPWVGYTF. In DNA, the CDR3 is TGTGCCAGCAGTTTACCGTGGGTTGGCTACACCTTC.

A few counts support this clone. The chain carries TRBV2 and TRBJ1-2; perhaps TRBD1 as D (5 bases). The V end lost 3 bases, the J end lost 4 bases, and 15 bases lay between the germline ends. Germline values: CDR1 SNHLY, CDR2 FYNNEI. The CDR3 is made up of 15 amino acids. The CDR3 sequence is CASSDTGPSRYGYTF. The CDR3 nucleotides are TGTGCCAGCAGTGATACGGGGCCGTCCCGCTATGGCTACACCTTC.

This chain uses TRBV5-6 with TRBJ1-5; no firm D call. This CDR3 has 12 amino acids. Looked up from germline, CDR1 is SGHDT and CDR2 is YYEEEE. V lost 4 bases and J 7 bases, leaving 9 bases between the germline ends. CDR3 nucleotide sequence: TGTGCCAGCAGCACCTCCACGCAGCCCCAGCATTTT. Translating gives CASSTSTQPQHF.

V and J are TRBV30 and TRBJ2-3, with 12 bases fitting TRBD2. The CDR3 is made up of 16 amino acids. J gave up 6 bases and V 7 bases, and 14 bases lay outside the gene matches. Germline lookup yields CDR1 GTSNPN and CDR2 SVGIG (reference sequence). The CDR3 sequence is CALTGLAGGPGDTQYF. The CDR3 coding sequence is TGTGCCTTGACCGGTCTAGCGGGAGGGCCAGGGGATACGCAGTATTTT.